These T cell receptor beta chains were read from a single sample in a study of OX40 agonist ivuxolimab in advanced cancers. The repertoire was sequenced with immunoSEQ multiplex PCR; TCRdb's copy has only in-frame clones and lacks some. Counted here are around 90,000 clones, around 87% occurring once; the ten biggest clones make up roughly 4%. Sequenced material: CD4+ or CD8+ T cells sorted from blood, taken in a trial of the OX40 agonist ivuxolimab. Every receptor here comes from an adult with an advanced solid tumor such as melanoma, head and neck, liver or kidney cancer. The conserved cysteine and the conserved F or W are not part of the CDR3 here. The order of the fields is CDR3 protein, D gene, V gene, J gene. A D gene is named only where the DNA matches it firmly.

CDR3aa: ASSVLAGVTGELF
d_gene: TRBD2
v_gene: TRBV10-1
j_gene: TRBJ2-2

CDR3aa: ASSRSTDTQY
d_gene: .
v_gene: TRBV9
j_gene: TRBJ2-3

CDR3aa: ASSFGIAGGLDTQY
d_gene: TRBD2
v_gene: TRBV5-4
j_gene: TRBJ2-3

CDR3aa: ASSLVSPVGQAEAF
d_gene: .
v_gene: TRBV5-4
j_gene: TRBJ1-1

CDR3aa: ASSRGDRPNYGYT
d_gene: TRBD1
v_gene: TRBV19
j_gene: TRBJ1-2

CDR3aa: ASRTAINTEAF
d_gene: .
v_gene: TRBV2
j_gene: TRBJ1-1

CDR3aa: SAGPDGYT
d_gene: .
v_gene: TRBV29-1
j_gene: TRBJ1-2

CDR3aa: ASSPGLAGETQY
d_gene: TRBD2
v_gene: TRBV19
j_gene: TRBJ2-5

CDR3aa: ASSTGTGNNSPLH
d_gene: TRBD1
v_gene: TRBV7-2
j_gene: TRBJ1-6

CDR3aa: ACGTASTDTQY
d_gene: .
v_gene: TRBV6-1
j_gene: TRBJ2-3

CDR3aa: ASSTPDRLGEKLF
d_gene: .
v_gene: TRBV21-1
j_gene: TRBJ1-4

CDR3aa: ASSPKDETQY
d_gene: .
v_gene: TRBV28
j_gene: TRBJ2-5

CDR3aa: ASREGHLSYEQY
d_gene: .
v_gene: TRBV5-4
j_gene: TRBJ2-7

CDR3aa: ASSTTRTGRGAF
d_gene: TRBD1
v_gene: TRBV7-2
j_gene: TRBJ1-1

CDR3aa: ASRTGTQTGNTIY
d_gene: .
v_gene: TRBV6-6
j_gene: TRBJ1-3

CDR3aa: ASSQDVWGTEAF
d_gene: .
v_gene: TRBV4-1
j_gene: TRBJ1-1

CDR3aa: ASTDGNYGYT
d_gene: .
v_gene: TRBV10-1
j_gene: TRBJ1-2

CDR3aa: ASSLNPQGENEQF
d_gene: TRBD1
v_gene: TRBV5-4
j_gene: TRBJ2-1

CDR3aa: ASNDRGLADTQY
d_gene: TRBD1
v_gene: TRBV25-1
j_gene: TRBJ2-3

CDR3aa: ASSLTSLSYEQY
d_gene: .
v_gene: TRBV5-1
j_gene: TRBJ2-7

CDR3aa: ASSATQGDQPQH
d_gene: .
v_gene: TRBV6-1
j_gene: TRBJ1-5

CDR3aa: ASSYSAGVPDTQY
d_gene: TRBD2
v_gene: TRBV6-5
j_gene: TRBJ2-3

CDR3aa: ASSLSGGQSYEQY
d_gene: TRBD1
v_gene: TRBV19
j_gene: TRBJ2-7

CDR3aa: ASRKGDMNTEAF
d_gene: .
v_gene: TRBV6-5
j_gene: TRBJ1-1

CDR3aa: ASHREETQY
d_gene: .
v_gene: TRBV5-1
j_gene: TRBJ2-5

CDR3aa: ASAKGQGVNTEAF
d_gene: TRBD1
v_gene: TRBV4-2
j_gene: TRBJ1-1

CDR3aa: SVDASGPDTQY
d_gene: TRBD2
v_gene: TRBV29-1
j_gene: TRBJ2-3

CDR3aa: ASSDLLAGGYNNEQF
d_gene: TRBD2
v_gene: TRBV2
j_gene: TRBJ2-1

CDR3aa: AWSDGQGYEQY
d_gene: TRBD1
v_gene: TRBV30
j_gene: TRBJ2-7

CDR3aa: ASSLGSQETQY
d_gene: .
v_gene: TRBV7-3
j_gene: TRBJ2-5

CDR3aa: AISGGQGVNEQF
d_gene: TRBD1
v_gene: TRBV10-3
j_gene: TRBJ2-1

CDR3aa: ASSSGTGGTGELF
d_gene: TRBD1
v_gene: TRBV7-7
j_gene: TRBJ2-2

CDR3aa: ASSNVSDRAYEQY
d_gene: .
v_gene: TRBV21-1
j_gene: TRBJ2-7

CDR3aa: ASSLRGPGQGGNTEAF
d_gene: TRBD1
v_gene: TRBV7-9
j_gene: TRBJ1-1

CDR3aa: ASSHRGLAGFGDTQY
d_gene: TRBD2
v_gene: TRBV14
j_gene: TRBJ2-3

CDR3aa: ASSIGTGRTDTQY
d_gene: TRBD1
v_gene: TRBV19
j_gene: TRBJ2-3

CDR3aa: AWRLGQVYEQY
d_gene: TRBD1
v_gene: TRBV30
j_gene: TRBJ2-7

CDR3aa: ASIDRGFVTEAF
d_gene: TRBD1
v_gene: TRBV19
j_gene: TRBJ1-1

CDR3aa: ASTLTGTPYEQY
d_gene: .
v_gene: TRBV6-1
j_gene: TRBJ2-7

CDR3aa: AWSRLWTVGYT
d_gene: .
v_gene: TRBV30
j_gene: TRBJ1-2

CDR3aa: ASSLADGSGELV
d_gene: .
v_gene: TRBV5-1
j_gene: TRBJ2-2

CDR3aa: ASSGGRQGWN
d_gene: TRBD1
v_gene: TRBV9
j_gene: TRBJ2-5

CDR3aa: SVRGPDYGYT
d_gene: .
v_gene: TRBV29-1
j_gene: TRBJ1-2

CDR3aa: ASSPRDRPQPGYT
d_gene: TRBD1
v_gene: TRBV18
j_gene: TRBJ1-2

CDR3aa: ASSVQGATQSGYT
d_gene: TRBD1
v_gene: TRBV6-4
j_gene: TRBJ1-2

CDR3aa: ASMSGAKNIQY
d_gene: .
v_gene: TRBV19
j_gene: TRBJ2-4

CDR3aa: ASSLELAGGETQY
d_gene: TRBD1
v_gene: TRBV11-3
j_gene: TRBJ2-5

CDR3aa: ASSFSGIDTQY
d_gene: TRBD2
v_gene: TRBV5-6
j_gene: TRBJ2-3

CDR3aa: AISDMGRGYT
d_gene: .
v_gene: TRBV10-3
j_gene: TRBJ1-2

CDR3aa: ASSTWDGQETQY
d_gene: .
v_gene: TRBV7-8
j_gene: TRBJ2-5

CDR3aa: ASSLLSGLAGNEQF
d_gene: TRBD2
v_gene: TRBV28
j_gene: TRBJ2-1

CDR3aa: ASSQDGGSTYEQY
d_gene: .
v_gene: TRBV4-1
j_gene: TRBJ2-7

CDR3aa: ASSSSGSDTGELF
d_gene: TRBD2
v_gene: TRBV5-1
j_gene: TRBJ2-2

CDR3aa: AWERESGSPLH
d_gene: .
v_gene: TRBV30
j_gene: TRBJ1-6

CDR3aa: ASSEGDRGTQY
d_gene: TRBD1
v_gene: TRBV6-1
j_gene: TRBJ2-3